The 6 T cell receptor beta chains below were found in one sample sequenced in a study of cytomegalovirus exposure and HLA in healthy donors. Measured with immunoSEQ multiplex PCR; TCRdb has only the in-frame clones, and not every one. There are approximately 140,000 clones in the sample; about 91% occur only once, and roughly 7.7% lies in the top ten. The sample was PBMCs. These receptors were obtained from a young woman in good health and CMV-seropositive.

This chain connects TRBV6-5 to TRBJ1-6; 7 positions agree with TRBD1. CDR3 length: 15 amino acids. Germline loops: CDR1 MNHEY, CDR2 SVGAGI. After removal of 5 bases from V and 4 bases from J, the junction contained 5 bases not matched to a gene. The CDR3 is CASSLGQKYNSPLHF. The CDR3 DNA reads as TGTGCCAGCAGTCTGGGACAGAAATATAATTCACCCCTCCACTTT.

The V and J genes are TRBV5-5 and TRBJ1-2; D not resolved. Germline V lookup: CDR1 SGHKS, CDR2 YYEKEE (reference sequence). This CDR3 comprises 14 residues. Trimming pared 7 bases from V and 2 bases from J, leaving 15 bases between. Written as DNA, the CDR3 is TGTGCCAGCGATCTGAACAGCTTCAACTATGGCTACACCTTC. Protein sequence: CASDLNSFNYGYTF.

The rearrangement uses TRBV11-2 and TRBJ2-4; 9 bases line up with TRBD2. The trim removed 5 bases at V and 9 bases at J, leaving 17 bases unmatched. CDR1 and CDR2 (germline): SGHAT, FQNNGV. The CDR3 runs 17 residues. CDR3 in DNA: TGTGCCAGCAGCGCCACGGGGCGGGGGGGCCGATTAGGCATTCAGTACTTC. Amino acid sequence: CASSATGRGGRLGIQYF.

The chain links TRBV5-1 to TRBJ2-7; 8 nucleotides agree with TRBD1. With 4 bases clipped from V and 7 bases from J, the junction kept 7 bases outside the gene matches. Per the germline V gene, CDR1 is SGHRS and CDR2 is YFSETQ. The CDR3 covers 13 residues. Here the CDR3 reads CASSLTGAREQYF. CDR3 nucleotides: TGCGCCAGCAGCCTGACAGGGGCGCGGGAGCAGTACTTC. Based on the CDR3 plus reference TRBV5-1 and TRBJ2-7, the full variable domain is KAGVTQTPRYLIKTRGQQVTLSCSPISGHRSVSWYQQTPGQGLQFLFEYFSETQRNKGNFPGRFSGRQFSNSRSEMNVSTLELGDSALYLCASSLTGAREQYFGPGTRLTVT.

The chain couples TRBV9 to TRBJ1-4, with 7 bases aligning to TRBD1. V trimming: 2 bases; J trimming: 5 bases; junction bases outside the gene matches: 3. The V gene's germline CDR1 is SGDLS and CDR2 YYNGEE. This CDR3 is built from 14 residues. Here the CDR3 DNA reads TGTGCCAGCAGCGTTGGGACAGCAAATGAAAAACTGTTTTTT. It yields the protein CASSVGTANEKLFF.

V and J are TRBV10-3 and TRBJ2-1; 8 bases agree with TRBD2. Germline assignment: CDR1 ENHRY and CDR2 SYGVKD. J was trimmed by 9 bases and V by 6 bases; bases with no gene match: 10. The CDR3 length is 14 residues. This CDR3 reads CAIRGLVGSGEQFF. The DNA of the CDR3 is TGTGCCATCAGGGGACTAGTTGGGTCGGGTGAGCAGTTCTTC.